These T cell receptor beta chains were read from a single sample in a study of T cells in Graves' hyperthyroidism and ophthalmopathy. A single record per CDR3 protein comes from TCRdb applying MiXCR to the multiplex PCR reads. The sample carries 450,000 to 650,000 distinct CDR3 sequences, over 12% recorded once. What was sequenced was blood. Source of these receptors: a woman aged 18 to 35 with Graves' ophthalmopathy. CDR3s include the opening cysteine and the closing phenylalanine or tryptophan. The order of the fields is J gene, D gene, CDR3 length, clone size, V gene, CDR3 DNA, CDR3 protein. D genes are given only for firm matches. Clone size appears in some rows only: once, few, many, or a class for an expanded clone.

j_gene: TRBJ2-5
d_gene: TRBD1
len: 17
abundance: -
v_gene: TRBV7-2
CDR3nt: TGTGCCAGCAGCCACAAAGACAGGGGGCGACGAGCAGAGACCCAGTACTTC
CDR3aa: CASSHKDRGRRAETQYF

j_gene: TRBJ1-4
d_gene: -
len: 15
abundance: few
v_gene: TRBV27
CDR3nt: TGTGCCAGCAGTCTTTACGGGGCAACTAATGAAAAACTGTTTTTT
CDR3aa: CASSLYGATNEKLFF

j_gene: TRBJ2-7
d_gene: TRBD2
len: 14
abundance: -
v_gene: TRBV5-6
CDR3nt: TGTGCCAGCAGCTTGAGTAGCGGGAAGGCCGAGCAGTACTTC
CDR3aa: CASSLSSGKAEQYF

j_gene: TRBJ2-7
d_gene: TRBD2
len: 18
abundance: few
v_gene: TRBV7-2
CDR3nt: TGTGCCAGCTCACCACTGAGGCTGGGTGGCGGGAGCAAATACGAGCAGTACTTC
CDR3aa: CASSPLRLGGGSKYEQYF

j_gene: TRBJ1-2
d_gene: -
len: 15
abundance: many
v_gene: TRBV2
CDR3nt: TGTGCCAGCAGTGGGGGGGGCCATTCTTTGTATGGCTACACCTTC
CDR3aa: CASSGGGHSLYGYTF

j_gene: TRBJ2-3
d_gene: TRBD1
len: 13
abundance: many
v_gene: TRBV24-1
CDR3nt: TGTGCCACCACCCAAACAGGGGAAGGTACGCAGTATTTT
CDR3aa: CATTQTGEGTQYF

j_gene: TRBJ1-5
d_gene: -
len: 17
abundance: few
v_gene: TRBV4-1
CDR3nt: TGCGCCAGCAGCCACTTATACAGGGTAGGGAGCAATCAGCCCCAGCATTTT
CDR3aa: CASSHLYRVGSNQPQHF

j_gene: TRBJ1-1
d_gene: TRBD1
len: 15
abundance: -
v_gene: TRBV19
CDR3nt: TGTGCCAGTAATTTAGGGGGCGGCATAAACACTGAAGCTTTCTTT
CDR3aa: CASNLGGGINTEAFF

j_gene: TRBJ1-1
d_gene: -
len: 14
abundance: many
v_gene: TRBV12-3/TRBV12-4
CDR3nt: TGTGCCAGCAGTTTGGGGGGAATGGACACTGAAGCTTTCTTT
CDR3aa: CASSLGGMDTEAFF

j_gene: TRBJ1-4
d_gene: -
len: 14
abundance: many
v_gene: TRBV12-3/TRBV12-4
CDR3nt: TGTGCCAGCAGGATGGAGGACAGTCTAAGTGGACTGTTTTTT
CDR3aa: CASRMEDSLSGLFF

j_gene: TRBJ1-2
d_gene: -
len: 13
abundance: -
v_gene: TRBV6-4
CDR3nt: TGTGCCAGCAAAAAGGGGGAACCGAATGGCTACACCTTC
CDR3aa: CASKKGEPNGYTF

j_gene: TRBJ2-7
d_gene: -
len: 13
abundance: many
v_gene: TRBV3-1
CDR3nt: TGTGCCAGCGAGGGTGAGTTGCATGGCGAGCAGTACTTC
CDR3aa: CASEGELHGEQYF

j_gene: TRBJ2-3
d_gene: -
len: 14
abundance: -
v_gene: TRBV27
CDR3nt: TGTGCCAGCAGACACTGGTGGGCCACAGATACGCAGTATTTT
CDR3aa: CASRHWWATDTQYF

j_gene: TRBJ2-1
d_gene: TRBD1
len: 16
abundance: many
v_gene: TRBV5-1
CDR3nt: TGCGCCAGCAGCTTTAGACAGGGGGCTATCGACAATGAGCAGTTCTTC
CDR3aa: CASSFRQGAIDNEQFF

j_gene: TRBJ1-1
d_gene: -
len: 11
abundance: many
v_gene: TRBV20-1
CDR3nt: TGCAGTGCCTGGGGAGACGCTGAAGCTTTCTTT
CDR3aa: CSAWGDAEAFF

j_gene: TRBJ2-3
d_gene: TRBD1
len: 14
abundance: many
v_gene: TRBV10-3
CDR3nt: TGTGCCATCAGTGGGACAGGGGGCACAGATACGCAGTATTTT
CDR3aa: CAISGTGGTDTQYF

j_gene: TRBJ1-1
d_gene: TRBD1
len: 13
abundance: many
v_gene: TRBV28
CDR3nt: TGTGCCAGCAGTACAGGTGGACAGGGGTCAGCTTTCTTT
CDR3aa: CASSTGGQGSAFF

j_gene: TRBJ1-6
d_gene: TRBD1
len: 16
abundance: few
v_gene: TRBV9
CDR3nt: TGTGCCAGCAGCGTAGCGGACCAGGGGGGTAATTCACCCCTCCACTTT
CDR3aa: CASSVADQGGNSPLHF

j_gene: TRBJ2-3
d_gene: TRBD2
len: 18
abundance: -
v_gene: TRBV18
CDR3nt: TGTGCCAGCTCTCACTTACCCCTTAGCGGGATTGGCACAGATACGCAGTATTTT
CDR3aa: CASSHLPLSGIGTDTQYF

j_gene: TRBJ2-6
d_gene: -
len: 14
abundance: few
v_gene: TRBV9
CDR3nt: TGTGCCAGCAGCCTCCGAGGGGGGGCCAACGTCCTGACTTTC
CDR3aa: CASSLRGGANVLTF

j_gene: TRBJ2-4
d_gene: -
len: 17
abundance: -
v_gene: TRBV19
CDR3nt: TGTGCCAGTAGTCCCCTTTCCATGGGAGGAGCCAAAAACATTCAGTACTTC
CDR3aa: CASSPLSMGGAKNIQYF

j_gene: TRBJ1-5
d_gene: -
len: 12
abundance: -
v_gene: TRBV12-3/TRBV12-4
CDR3nt: TGTGCCAGCAGGGGGGGGGGTCAGCCCCAGCATTTT
CDR3aa: CASRGGGQPQHF

j_gene: TRBJ2-7
d_gene: -
len: 14
abundance: -
v_gene: TRBV9
CDR3nt: TGTGCCAGCAGCGTCCGGGACATTTCATACGAGCAGTACTTC
CDR3aa: CASSVRDISYEQYF

j_gene: TRBJ1-5
d_gene: -
len: 13
abundance: few
v_gene: TRBV12-5
CDR3nt: TGTGCTAGTGGTAGTACAGGGCGACAGCCCCAGCATTTT
CDR3aa: CASGSTGRQPQHF

j_gene: TRBJ2-5
d_gene: -
len: 16
abundance: many
v_gene: TRBV18
CDR3nt: TGTGCCAGCTCACCGGGCGCCGGGACAAGCCAAGAGACCCAGTACTTC
CDR3aa: CASSPGAGTSQETQYF

j_gene: TRBJ2-3
d_gene: TRBD2
len: 15
abundance: many
v_gene: TRBV9
CDR3nt: TGTGCCAGCAGCCCTCGTGCGGGAGAGGGAGATACGCAGTATTTT
CDR3aa: CASSPRAGEGDTQYF

j_gene: TRBJ2-7
d_gene: -
len: 17
abundance: many
v_gene: TRBV10-1
CDR3nt: TGCGCCAGCAACCGAGTATCAGGACCACGCGGAGAGTACGAGCAGTACTTC
CDR3aa: CASNRVSGPRGEYEQYF